The following is a T cell receptor beta chain sequence with its context. The antigen is undetermined. Likely unrecorded immune exposures existed in these nominally healthy donors. The data stem from a study of cytomegalovirus exposure and HLA in healthy donors. Study results and caveats: A later analysis found TCR association rates differed by HLA locus, highest for DRB1 and lowest for HLA-C. Both high specificity and high sensitivity reportedly marked the classifier's diagnosis of cytomegalovirus status.

Trimming cost V 2 bases and J 1 base, with 9 bases left between them. From germline, CDR1 is SGDLS and CDR2 YYNGEE. The CDR3 length is 14 residues. The PCR made use of 60 Vbeta and 13 Jbeta primers. The table came from immunoSEQ multiplex PCR; TCRdb's copy has only in-frame clones and leaves some out. This sample has some 120,000 clones; 75% to 85% occur once, and the top ten carry 8.9%. Sequencing was performed on PBMCs. The clonotype originates from a man in his thirties or forties in good health and CMV-seropositive. This chain uses TRBV9 with TRBJ2-5; TRBD2 might be the D (6 bases). This chain's CDR3 is CASSVGGPQETQYF. The DNA for the CDR3 is TGTGCCAGCAGCGTCGGAGGGCCCCAAGAGACCCAGTACTTC.